The sequence of this TCR beta chain was determined in a study of T cell repertoires in cytomegalovirus infection. Study context: HLA-B-restricted CMV epitopes that are well studied, plus recently identified HLA-C-restricted ones, were used by the study. CMV infection plus the matching HLA type was flagged by public TCR beta signatures.

Details on this clonotype: Its target is not known.

Study conclusions and caveats: Cumulative frequency (of public TCR beta family members) identified carriers of CMV plus the relevant HLA. The response measured ex vivo was dominated by TCR beta clonotypes (HLA-C-restricted and CMV-specific).

TCRdb used MiXCR to reprocess the reads, holding one entry per CDR3 protein. Among 680,000 or so distinct CDR3 sequences, around 35% were seen once, and the ten largest hold roughly 20%. V lost 5 bases to trimming and J lost 5 bases; unmatched junction nucleotides: 4. The CDR3 consists of 14 residues. In germline, CDR1 is SGHRS, CDR2 YFSETQ. This clonotype was obtained from a human donor in good health (CMV status not recorded). Some clones in this sample may be carry-over from other donors' samples. Sequencing used cultured PBMCs, obtained from culture after CMV antigen stimulation. The rearrangement links TRBV5-1 to TRBJ1-4; TRBD1 matches at 9 bases. The DNA of the CDR3 is TGCGCCAGCAGACAGGGGGCGCCGAATGAAAAACTGTTTTTT. As protein: CASRQGAPNEKLFF.